Given below is one T cell receptor beta chain in context. These data are taken from a study of blood T cell repertoires in COVID-19. Study-level information: Specimens from acute and convalescent COVID-19 originated in the United States, Italy and Spain. Sources were T cells, B-cell-depleted T cells, or PBMCs; the material itself was cDNA or gDNA.

CDR1 is WSHSY and CDR2 is SAAADI in the germline V gene. The J segment lost 5 bases and the V segment lost 4 bases, leaving 10 bases of the junction unmatched. The CDR3 sequence is 15 residues long. As originally analysed: From reference gene primer amplification, estimates of nucleated cell counts were derived. Sequencing was performed with immunoSEQ multiplex PCR; in TCRdb, only in-frame clones are kept and a portion is missing. The V and J calls and clone size were taken over from that table, and D and trimming were inferred from the DNA. Here the sample spans about 86,000 clones, 79% being singletons.

This clonotype originated in a man aged 65 to 85 with acute or convalescent COVID-19. The V gene is TRBV10-2, the J gene TRBJ1-2; 7 bases match TRBD1. Sequenced: peripheral blood. CDR3 bases: TGCGCCAGCAGTGGATTAAGACAGGGAGAGTATGGCTACACCTTC. Its translation is CASSGLRQGEYGYTF.